This T cell receptor (beta chain) originates from a study of blood T cell repertoires in COVID-19. Study-wide background: The analysed material was cDNA or gDNA that came from T cells, B-cell-depleted T cells, or PBMCs.

The V gene lost 4 bases and the J gene lost 3 bases, with 13 bases spanning the gap. The CDR3 totals 14 residues. The germline V gene encodes CDR1 SGHTA and CDR2 FQGNSA. The table came from immunoSEQ multiplex PCR; TCRdb's copy has only in-frame clones and leaves some out. The table lists almost 400,000 clones, 80% to 90% of them singletons. The V and J genes are TRBV7-2 and TRBJ2-7; tentative D call: TRBD2 (6 bases). The sequenced sample was peripheral blood. The clonotype was recovered from a woman in her sixties with COVID-19, enrolled during active disease. The chain's CDR3 is CASSSGTQFYEQYF. The CDR3 nucleotides are TGTGCCAGCAGCTCCGGGACTCAATTCTACGAGCAGTACTTC.